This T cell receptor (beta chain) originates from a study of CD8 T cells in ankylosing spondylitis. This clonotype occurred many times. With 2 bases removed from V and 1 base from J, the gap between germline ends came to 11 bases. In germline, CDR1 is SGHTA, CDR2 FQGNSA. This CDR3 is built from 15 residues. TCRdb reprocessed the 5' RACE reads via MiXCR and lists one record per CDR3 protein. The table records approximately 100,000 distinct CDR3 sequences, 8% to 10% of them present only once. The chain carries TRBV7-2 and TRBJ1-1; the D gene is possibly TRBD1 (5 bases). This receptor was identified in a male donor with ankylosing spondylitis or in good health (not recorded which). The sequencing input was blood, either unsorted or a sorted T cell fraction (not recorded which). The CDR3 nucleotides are TGTGCCAGCAGCTTATTTGGGGGTTCGAACACTGAAGCTTTCTTT. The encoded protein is CASSLFGGSNTEAFF.